One sample yielded the 16 T cell receptor beta chains listed below, sequenced in a study of regulatory T cells in long-lasting Graves disease. Time point specified: newly diagnosed GD, antithyroid drugs for less than 3 months. PBMCs provided the RNA from which the TCR library was made. CDR3 regions were amplified by Arm-PCR using iRepertoire HTBI primers to build TCR beta libraries. TCRdb re-called the multiplex PCR reads through MiXCR, storing one row per CDR3 protein. The table shows 320,000 or so distinct CDR3 sequences, with 15% to 20% occurring only once. Sample: peripheral blood mononuclear cells (PBMCs), taken at new diagnosis, from a patient treated with antithyroid drugs. The source is a female donor with Graves disease.

This clonotype showed up many times. The gene calls are TRBV11-2 and TRBJ2-3, with unresolved D. V lost 5 bases, J lost 1 base, and 10 bases lay in between. From germline, CDR1 is SGHAT and CDR2 FQNNGV. The CDR3 covers 14 residues. DNA of the CDR3: TGTGCCAGCAGCCCCGGAAGGGGCACAGATACGCAGTATTTT. It is translated as CASSPGRGTDTQYF.

In this sample, this clonotype turned up many times. The genes are TRBV7-2 and TRBJ2-3; possible D gene TRBD2, 5 bases. Germline loops: CDR1 SGHTA, CDR2 FQGNSA. This CDR3 region has 16 residues. V gave up 2 bases and J gave up 0 bases, with 12 bases separating them. The CDR3 reads CASSLIWTSSTDTQYF. Here the CDR3 DNA reads TGTGCCAGCAGCTTAATATGGACTTCCAGCACAGATACGCAGTATTTT.

This clonotype was detected many times. This chain uses TRBV3-1 with TRBJ2-6; no clear D. The ends were cut back, 0 bases at V and 9 bases at J, with 15 bases in the middle. This CDR3 contains 16 residues. CDR1 is LGHDT and CDR2 is YNNKEL in the germline V gene (reference sequence). CDR3 amino acids: CASSQDRSVYNNVLTF. CDR3 DNA sequence: TGTGCCAGCAGCCAAGATCGGAGTGTCTATAACAACGTCCTGACTTTC.

There are a few counts of this clonotype. The chain employs TRBV28 and TRBJ2-3, with 9 bases that match TRBD1. The CDR3 sequence is 17 residues long. The germline gives CDR1 MDHEN, CDR2 SYDVKM. Unmatched junction bases numbered 13, after V lost 5 bases and J lost 4 bases. CDR3: CASSPYTGTGLPDTQYF. For the CDR3, the DNA is TGTGCCAGCAGTCCATATACCGGGACAGGGCTCCCAGATACGCAGTATTTT.

This clonotype has ten or more counts. The rearrangement links TRBV6-2 or TRBV6-3 to TRBJ2-5, with D perhaps matching TRBD2 (5 bases). The V and J ends lost 6 bases and 3 bases respectively, with 11 bases between them. This CDR3 spans 13 amino acids. The V gene's germline CDR1 is MNHEY and CDR2 SVGEGT. The DNA for the CDR3 is TGTGCCAGCAGCTCAACTAGGAAAGAGACCCAGTACTTC. As protein: CASSSTRKETQYF.

This clonotype was seen repeatedly, ten times or more. The chain links TRBV6-2 or TRBV6-3 to TRBJ2-2; D is undetermined. The germline V gene encodes CDR1 MNHEY and CDR2 SVGEGT. V lost 5 bases and J lost 3, with 10 bases in between. This CDR3 region has 14 residues. The CDR3: CASSGLRDTGELFF. Here the CDR3 DNA reads TGTGCCAGCAGTGGCCTCCGGGACACCGGGGAGCTGTTTTTT.

This clonotype appeared many times. V is TRBV9 and J is TRBJ1-1; D remains ambiguous. The CDR3 length is 14 residues. CDR1 SGDLS and CDR2 YYNGEE come from the germline V gene. Trimming stripped 0 bases from V and 2 bases from J, with 8 bases between. This chain's CDR3 is CASSVGATNTEAFF. CDR3 coding DNA: TGTGCCAGCAGCGTAGGGGCAACTAACACTGAAGCTTTCTTT. Full variable domain (remainder filled in from reference TRBV9 and TRBJ1-1): DSGVTQTPKHLITATGQRVTLRCSPRSGDLSVYWYQQSLDQGLQFLIQYYNGEERAKGNILERFSAQQFPDLHSELNLSSLELGDSALYFCASSVGATNTEAFFGQGTRLTVV.

This clonotype was picked up many times. J is TRBJ2-7 and V is TRBV6-1; 8 bases are a match to TRBD2. Trimming took 5 bases from V and 1 from J; bases not matched to a gene: 7. From germline, CDR1 is MNHNS and CDR2 SASEGT. The CDR3 spans 15 residues. The chain's CDR3 is CASSQSGGRSYEQYF. In DNA form, the CDR3 reads TGTGCCAGCAGTCAGAGTGGCGGGAGGTCCTACGAGCAGTACTTC.

Remarks on this clonotype: Being one base from a much bigger clone, this may be a read error. The chain employs TRBV6-1 and TRBJ2-1; D gene unclear. This CDR3 comprises 13 residues. Germline values: CDR1 MNHNS, CDR2 SASEGT. Trimming left V 8 bases short and J 0 bases short, with 8 bases between. The CDR3 protein is CASALDSYNEQFF. CDR3 nucleotide sequence: TGTGCCAGCGCCCTAGACTCCTACAATGAGCAGTTCTTC.

As regards this clonotype: In this CDR3 the conserved last residue, phenylalanine or tryptophan, is missing, so a read error is likely. The DNA is omitted, as the CDR3 cannot be located on it reliably, and the CDR3 follows TCRdb's listing. This chain links TRBV11-1 with TRBJ1-1; TRBD1 is the table's D call and was not checked against the DNA. CDR1 is SGHAT, CDR2 FQDESV, per germline (reference sequence). The CDR3 is made up of 16 amino acids, end residues included. CDR3 sequence: CASSSIGQTMNTEGFV.

This clonotype has ten or more counts. This chain uses TRBV6-1 with TRBJ2-5, with TRBD2 matching over 12 bases. The CDR3 contains 18 residues. The ends lost 6 bases at V and 4 bases at J; junction bases unmatched: 15. Per the germline V gene, CDR1 is MNHNS and CDR2 is SASEGT. The CDR3 sequence is CASRRPLAGGPSGETQYF. The CDR3, as DNA: TGTGCCAGCAGACGCCCCCTAGCGGGAGGGCCCTCTGGAGAGACCCAGTACTTC.

This clonotype was observed at least ten times. J is TRBJ2-1 and V is TRBV2; tentatively, D is TRBD1 (7 bases). The CDR3 spans 15 residues. The V gene lost 5 bases and the J gene lost 5 bases, with 16 bases spanning the gap. CDR1 and CDR2 from the germline V gene are SNHLY and FYNNEI. CDR3 protein: CASSFGRQGNNEQFF. The CDR3 coding sequence is TGTGCCAGCAGTTTCGGGAGACAGGGAAACAATGAGCAGTTCTTC. The full variable domain, in which reference TRBV2 and TRBJ2-1 provide the parts outside the CDR3, is EPEVTQTPSHQVTQMGQEVILRCVPISNHLYFYWYRQILGQKVEFLVSFYNNEISEKSEIFDDQFSVERPDGSNFTLKIRSTKLEDSAMYFCASSFGRQGNNEQFFGPGTRLTVL.

Many counts were recorded for this clonotype. The V gene is TRBV9, the J gene TRBJ2-3, with 8 bases identical to TRBD2. The germline gives CDR1 SGDLS, CDR2 YYNGEE. The CDR3 loop spans 17 amino acids. The V gene end was trimmed by 0 bases and the J gene end by 6 bases; junction bases not matched to a gene: 12. DNA of the CDR3: TGTGCCAGCAGCGTAGACCCTCCGAGCGGGAGTCTTGATACGCAGTATTTT. Its protein product is CASSVDPPSGSLDTQYF.

This clonotype was recorded at least ten times. The V and J genes are TRBV19 and TRBJ2-3, with 12 bases fitting TRBD2. The junction had 8 bases not matched to a gene; V was cut back by 3 bases and J by 1 base. The CDR3 runs 18 residues. CDR1 and CDR2 from the germline V gene are LNHDA and SQIVND (reference sequence). The chain's CDR3 is CASSILTSGRRGTDTQYF. CDR3 nucleotides: TGTGCCAGTAGTATTCTGACTAGCGGGAGACGAGGCACAGATACGCAGTATTTT.

Many counts were recorded for this clonotype. V gene TRBV7-8 combines with J gene TRBJ2-1; maybe TRBD2 (7 bases). Trimming stripped 5 bases from V and 6 bases from J, with 14 bases between. Germline V lookup: CDR1 SGHVS, CDR2 FQNEAQ. The CDR3 runs 14 residues. CDR3 sequence (DNA): TGTGCCAGCAGCCCCCCCCGGGGGGCCAATGAGCAGTTCTTC. Translated, it gives CASSPPRGANEQFF.

This clonotype has a count of ten or more. The V and J genes are TRBV12-3 or TRBV12-4 and TRBJ2-2; 8 positions match TRBD2. With V trimmed by 6 bases and J by 7 bases, 4 bases remained unmatched. The CDR3 has 13 amino acids. CDR3 bases: TGTGCCAGCAGCTCCGGGACTAGCGGGGAGCTGTTTTTT. It translates to CASSSGTSGELFF.